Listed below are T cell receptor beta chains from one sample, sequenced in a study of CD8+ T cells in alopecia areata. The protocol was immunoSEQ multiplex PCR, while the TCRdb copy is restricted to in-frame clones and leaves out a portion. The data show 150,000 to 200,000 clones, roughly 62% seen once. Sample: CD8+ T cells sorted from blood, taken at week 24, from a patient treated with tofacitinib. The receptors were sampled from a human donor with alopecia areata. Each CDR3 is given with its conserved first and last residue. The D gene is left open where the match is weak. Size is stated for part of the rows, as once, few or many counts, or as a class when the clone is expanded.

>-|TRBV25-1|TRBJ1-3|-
CASAGGGNTIYF
TGTGCCAGCGCAGGAGGAGGGAACACCATATATTTT
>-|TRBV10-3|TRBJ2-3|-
CAISEPQTSTDTQYF
TGTGCCATCAGTGAGCCCCAGACAAGCACAGATACGCAGTATTTT
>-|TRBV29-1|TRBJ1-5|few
CSVTQGTDSNQPQHF
TGCAGCGTTACCCAGGGGACCGATAGCAATCAGCCCCAGCATTTT
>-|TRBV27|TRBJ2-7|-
CASSSRSPGPYEQYF
TGTGCCAGCAGTTCCCGCTCCCCGGGCCCCTACGAGCAGTACTTC
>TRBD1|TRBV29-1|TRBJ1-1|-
CSVEEGTGLIAFF
TGCAGCGTTGAAGAGGGGACAGGGTTGATCGCTTTCTTT
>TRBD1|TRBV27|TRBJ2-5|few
CASSHRDRVGFQETQYF
TGTGCCAGCAGCCATCGGGACAGGGTTGGGTTCCAAGAGACCCAGTACTTC
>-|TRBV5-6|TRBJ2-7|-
CASSSDSSYEQYF
TGTGCCAGCAGCTCGGACAGCTCCTACGAGCAGTACTTC
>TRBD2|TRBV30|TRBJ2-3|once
CAWSRSGASTDTQYF
TGTGCCTGGAGTCGGAGCGGGGCCAGCACAGATACGCAGTATTTT
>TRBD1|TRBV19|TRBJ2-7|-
CASSDPGQEPYEQYF
TGTGCCAGTAGTGACCCGGGACAGGAGCCCTACGAGCAGTACTTC
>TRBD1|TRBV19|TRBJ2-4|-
CASSIGQGGDKNIQYF
TGTGCCAGTAGTATTGGACAGGGTGGGGACAAAAACATTCAGTACTTC
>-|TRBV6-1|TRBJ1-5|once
CASSENRANQPQHF
TGTGCCAGCAGTGAGAACAGGGCCAATCAGCCCCAGCATTTT
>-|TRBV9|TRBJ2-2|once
CASSVGTSNTGELFF
TGTGCCAGCAGCGTGGGGACATCGAACACCGGGGAGCTGTTTTTT
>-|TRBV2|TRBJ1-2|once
CASMGRPYYGYTF
TGTGCCAGCATGGGCAGACCATACTATGGCTACACCTTC
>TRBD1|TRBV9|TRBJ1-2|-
CASSVQDRDIDGYTF
TGTGCCAGCAGCGTGCAGGACAGGGATATAGATGGCTACACCTTC
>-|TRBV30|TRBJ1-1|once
CAWEQILNTEAFF
TGTGCCTGGGAACAGATACTGAACACTGAAGCTTTCTTT
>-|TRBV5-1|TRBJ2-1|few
CASSLVSENEQFF
TGCGCCAGCAGCTTGGTATCAGAGAATGAGCAGTTCTTC
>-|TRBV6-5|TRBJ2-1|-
CASSYSGVGVGYEQFF
TGTGCCAGCAGTTACTCTGGGGTTGGGGTCGGGTATGAGCAGTTCTTC
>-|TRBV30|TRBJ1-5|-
CAWGLGQKNQPQHF
TGTGCCTGGGGGCTCGGACAGAAAAATCAGCCCCAGCATTTT
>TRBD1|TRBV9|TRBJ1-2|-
CASSAPLGQGNYGYTF
TGTGCCAGCAGCGCCCCCCTTGGACAGGGGAACTATGGCTACACCTTC
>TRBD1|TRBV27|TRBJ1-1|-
CASSDRVYTEAFF
TGTGCCAGCAGTGACAGGGTGTACACTGAAGCTTTCTTT
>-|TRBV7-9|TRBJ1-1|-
CASSGGTAFF
TGTGCCAGCAGCGGCGGGACGGCTTTCTTT
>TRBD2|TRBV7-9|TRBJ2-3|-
CASSQAGDGGTQYF
TGTGCCAGCAGCCAAGCGGGGGACGGGGGTACGCAGTATTTT
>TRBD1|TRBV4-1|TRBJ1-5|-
CASSPTGTGSNQPQHF
TGCGCCAGCAGCCCCACGGGGACAGGGAGCAATCAGCCCCAGCATTTT
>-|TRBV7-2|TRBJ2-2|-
CASSLAGTGELFF
TGTGCCAGCAGCTTAGCAGGGACCGGGGAGCTGTTTTTT
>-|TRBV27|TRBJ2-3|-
CASSLSWSLTDTQYF
TGTGCCAGCAGTTTATCGTGGAGCCTCACAGATACGCAGTATTTT
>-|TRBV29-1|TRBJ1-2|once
CSAHFISGGYTF
TGCAGCGCTCACTTTATCAGCGGGGGCTACACCTTC
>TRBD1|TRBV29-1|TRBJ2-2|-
CSVLYRDRNTGELFF
TGCAGCGTTCTTTACCGGGACAGAAACACCGGGGAGCTGTTTTTT
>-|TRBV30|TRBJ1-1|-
CAWSGRTNTEAFF
TGTGCCTGGAGTGGGCGGACAAACACTGAAGCTTTCTTT
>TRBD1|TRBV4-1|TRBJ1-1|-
CASRLRVLQGMNTEAFF
TGCGCCAGCAGACTAAGGGTCCTACAGGGGATGAACACTGAAGCTTTCTTT
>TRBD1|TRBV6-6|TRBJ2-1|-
CASSSGTGGFFEQFF
TGTGCCAGCAGCTCCGGGACAGGGGGTTTCTTTGAGCAGTTCTTC
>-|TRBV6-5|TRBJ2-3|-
CASSDPADTQYF
TGTGCCAGCAGTGACCCGGCAGATACGCAGTATTTT
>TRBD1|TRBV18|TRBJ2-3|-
CASSPRRPAGGHDTQYF
TGTGCCAGCTCACCACGCAGGCCGGCAGGGGGACATGATACGCAGTATTTT
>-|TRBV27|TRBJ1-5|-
CASSFWYSNQPQHF
TGTGCCAGCAGTTTCTGGTATAGCAATCAGCCCCAGCATTTT
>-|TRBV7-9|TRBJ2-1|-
CASSSLRNEQFF
TGTGCCAGCAGCTCACTCAGGAATGAGCAGTTCTTC
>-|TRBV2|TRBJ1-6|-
CASSSCPGESPLHF
TGTGCCAGCAGTTCCTGCCCCGGTGAATCACCCCTCCACTTT
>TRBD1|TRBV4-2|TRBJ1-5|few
CASSQGQGVNQPQHF
TGTGCCAGCAGCCAAGGGCAGGGGGTCAATCAGCCCCAGCATTTT
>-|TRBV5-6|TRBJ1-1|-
CASSHGDVEAFF
TGTGCCAGCAGTCACGGGGATGTTGAAGCTTTCTTT
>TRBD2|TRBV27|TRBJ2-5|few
CASSLSLAGQETQYF
TGTGCCAGCAGTTTGTCCCTAGCGGGGCAAGAGACCCAGTACTTC
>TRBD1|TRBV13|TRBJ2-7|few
CASSSDRGTYEQYF
TGTGCCAGCAGCTCGGACAGGGGTACTTACGAGCAGTACTTC
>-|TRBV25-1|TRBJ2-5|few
CASSMGAWGETQYF
TGTGCCAGCAGCATGGGGGCGTGGGGTGAGACCCAGTACTTC
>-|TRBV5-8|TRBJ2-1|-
CASSLGQSSYNEQFF
TGTGCCAGCAGCTTGGGCCAGAGCTCCTACAATGAGCAGTTCTTC
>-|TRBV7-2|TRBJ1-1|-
CASSLEGRVITEAFF
TGTGCCAGCAGCTTAGAAGGCAGGGTGATCACTGAAGCTTTCTTT
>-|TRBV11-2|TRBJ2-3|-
CASSLVPADTQYF
TGTGCCAGCAGCTTAGTCCCCGCAGATACGCAGTATTTT
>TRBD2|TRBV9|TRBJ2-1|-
CASSVSGEVYNEQFF
TGTGCCAGCAGCGTTAGCGGGGAGGTCTACAATGAGCAGTTCTTC
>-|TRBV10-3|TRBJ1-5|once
CAISEGGYNQPQHF
TGTGCCATCAGTGAGGGCGGTTACAATCAGCCCCAGCATTTT
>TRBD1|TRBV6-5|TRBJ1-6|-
CASSTGQAWNSPLHF
TGTGCCAGCAGTACGGGACAGGCCTGGAATTCACCCCTCCACTTT